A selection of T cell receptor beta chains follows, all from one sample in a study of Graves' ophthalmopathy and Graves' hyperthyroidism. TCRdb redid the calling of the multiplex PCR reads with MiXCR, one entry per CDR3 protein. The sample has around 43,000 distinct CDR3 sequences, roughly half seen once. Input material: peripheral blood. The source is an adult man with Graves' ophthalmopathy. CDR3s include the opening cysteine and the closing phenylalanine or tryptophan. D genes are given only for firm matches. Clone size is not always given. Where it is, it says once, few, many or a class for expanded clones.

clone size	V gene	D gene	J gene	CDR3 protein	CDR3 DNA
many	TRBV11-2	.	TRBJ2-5	CASIRTAQETQYF	TGTGCCAGCATCAGGACAGCCCAAGAGACCCAGTACTTC
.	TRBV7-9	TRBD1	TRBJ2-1	CASSPEQGASYNEQFF	TGTGCCAGCTCACCGGAACAGGGGGCATCCTACAATGAGCAGTTCTTC
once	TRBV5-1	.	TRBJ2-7	CATSPNAGSSGEQYF	TGCGCCACCAGCCCAAATGCAGGGTCGAGCGGGGAGCAGTACTTC
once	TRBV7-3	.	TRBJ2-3	CASSLFLADTQYF	TGTGCCAGCAGCTTATTCTTGGCAGATACGCAGTATTTT
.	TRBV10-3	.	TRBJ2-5	CAISEEGYSNQPQYF	TGTGCCATCAGTGAGGAGGGATATAGCAATCAGCCCCAGTACTTC
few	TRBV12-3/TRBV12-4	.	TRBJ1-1	CASSGWENTEAFF	TGTGCCAGCAGTGGATGGGAGAACACTGAAGCTTTCTTT
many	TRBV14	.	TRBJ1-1	CASSQGGNTEAFF	TGTGCCAGCAGCCAAGGCGGGAACACTGAAGCTTTCTTT
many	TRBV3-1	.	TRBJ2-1	CASSLGGSNEQFF	TGTGCCAGCAGCCTGGGAGGTTCCAATGAGCAGTTCTTC
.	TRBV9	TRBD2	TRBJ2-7	CASSVTRLAGDSELYF	TGTGCCAGCAGCGTAACTCGACTAGCGGGAGATTCAGAGCTGTACTTC
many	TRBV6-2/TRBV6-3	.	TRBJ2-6	CASSRDSGANVLTF	TGTGCCAGCAGCCGGGACTCTGGGGCCAACGTCCTGACTTTC
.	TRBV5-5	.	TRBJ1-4	CASSLGEGVDEKLFF	TGTGCCAGCAGCTTGGGAGAGGGGGTAGATGAAAAACTGTTTTTT